The entry that follows covers one TCR beta chain sequence. Assay: immunoSEQ multiplex PCR; the TCRdb copy retains only in-frame clones and omits some. Found here are some 100,000 clones, roughly 92% of them singletons; the top ten hold about 0.89%. The V and J ends lost 6 bases and 1 base respectively, with 10 bases between them. Per germline, CDR1 SNHLY and CDR2 FYNNEI. There are 14 residues in the CDR3. This sample was taken from a study of blood T cell repertoires in COVID-19. The receptor's source is a man aged 60 to 69 with acute or convalescent COVID-19. The chain uses TRBV2 and TRBJ1-5, with TRBD1 as a possible D gene (5 bases). The sequenced material came from peripheral blood. CDR3 protein: CASRAPGSNQPQHF. The CDR3 nucleotides read TGTGCCAGCAGAGCACCAGGGAGCAATCAGCCCCAGCATTTT.